These T cell receptor beta chains were read from a single sample in a study of vaccination and CD4 T cells after COVID-19. TCRdb reprocessed the PCR reads with MiXCR, giving one entry per CDR3 protein. The table lists approximately 15,000 distinct CDR3 sequences, more than 25% of them singletons, with less than 20% in the top ten. Their antigens are not known. Sequencing was performed on cultured CD4+ T cells from blood. These receptors came from a human donor with COVID-19. The CDR3 runs from the conserved cysteine through the conserved F or W. Fields, in order: clone size, J gene, V gene, D gene, CDR3 protein, CDR3 DNA. The D gene is left open where the match is weak. Clone size is not always given. Where it is, it says once, few, many or a class for expanded clones.

clone_size: .; j_call: TRBJ2-5; v_call: TRBV6-1; d_call: .; cdr3_aa: CAGSRWGLRETQYF; cdr3_nt: TGTGCCGGAAGTCGTTGGGGGCTGAGGGAGACCCAGTACTTC
clone_size: .; j_call: TRBJ1-2; v_call: TRBV20-1; d_call: TRBD1; cdr3_aa: CSVPTGSGYGYTF; cdr3_nt: TGCAGTGTTCCGACAGGGTCAGGCTATGGCTACACCTTC
clone_size: .; j_call: TRBJ1-5; v_call: TRBV6-5; d_call: .; cdr3_aa: CASSSSPDSHQPQHF; cdr3_nt: TGTGCCAGCAGTTCCTCACCCGACAGTCATCAGCCCCAGCATTTT
clone_size: .; j_call: TRBJ1-6; v_call: TRBV7-9; d_call: TRBD1; cdr3_aa: CASRNRQGSSPLHF; cdr3_nt: TGTGCCAGCAGGAACCGACAGGGGAGTTCACCCCTCCACTTT
clone_size: few; j_call: TRBJ2-3; v_call: TRBV20-1; d_call: TRBD1; cdr3_aa: CSARGDRDTQYF; cdr3_nt: TGCAGTGCTAGGGGGGACAGAGATACGCAGTATTTT
clone_size: .; j_call: TRBJ2-5; v_call: TRBV28; d_call: TRBD2; cdr3_aa: CASSFAGEGQETQYF; cdr3_nt: TGTGCCAGCAGTTTTGCGGGAGAGGGTCAAGAGACCCAGTACTTC
clone_size: .; j_call: TRBJ1-1; v_call: TRBV11-3; d_call: .; cdr3_aa: CASSLEGHTEAFF; cdr3_nt: TGTGCCAGCAGCTTAGAGGGGCACACTGAAGCTTTCTTT
clone_size: once; j_call: TRBJ2-2; v_call: TRBV5-1; d_call: TRBD1; cdr3_aa: CASSLEGQGPGELFF; cdr3_nt: TGCGCCAGCAGCTTGGAGGGACAGGGTCCCGGGGAGCTGTTTTTT
clone_size: few; j_call: TRBJ2-3; v_call: TRBV19; d_call: .; cdr3_aa: CASSPALQAQYF; cdr3_nt: TGTGCCAGTTCCCCCGCGCTCCAAGCGCAGTATTTT
clone_size: few; j_call: TRBJ2-7; v_call: TRBV20-1; d_call: TRBD2; cdr3_aa: CSAVGGGMPYEQYF; cdr3_nt: TGCAGTGCTGTTGGCGGGGGAATGCCCTACGAGCAGTACTTC
clone_size: .; j_call: TRBJ2-5; v_call: TRBV6-1; d_call: TRBD2; cdr3_aa: CASIERGTARTQYF; cdr3_nt: TGTGCCAGCATAGAGCGGGGCACCGCGCGGACCCAGTACTTC
clone_size: few; j_call: TRBJ2-2; v_call: TRBV19; d_call: .; cdr3_aa: CASSMRQERNTGELFF; cdr3_nt: TGTGCCAGTAGTATGAGACAGGAGAGGAACACCGGGGAGCTGTTTTTT
clone_size: few; j_call: TRBJ1-3; v_call: TRBV7-9; d_call: .; cdr3_aa: CASSPPGNTIYF; cdr3_nt: TGTGCCAGCAGCCCCCCTGGAAACACCATATATTTT
clone_size: .; j_call: TRBJ2-5; v_call: TRBV20-1; d_call: .; cdr3_aa: CSASGKGSGETQYF; cdr3_nt: TGCAGTGCCTCCGGGAAGGGGTCTGGAGAGACCCAGTACTTC
clone_size: .; j_call: TRBJ2-3; v_call: TRBV28; d_call: .; cdr3_aa: CASTSTDTQYF; cdr3_nt: TGTGCCAGCACCAGCACAGATACGCAGTATTTT
clone_size: .; j_call: TRBJ1-1; v_call: TRBV19; d_call: .; cdr3_aa: CASSLGHDTEAFF; cdr3_nt: TGTGCCAGTTCCCTTGGTCATGACACTGAAGCTTTCTTT
clone_size: .; j_call: TRBJ1-3; v_call: TRBV18; d_call: TRBD1; cdr3_aa: CASSVESGGLAGNTIYF; cdr3_nt: TGTGCCAGCAGCGTAGAGTCAGGGGGCCTGGCTGGAAACACCATATATTTT
clone_size: .; j_call: TRBJ2-1; v_call: TRBV6-1; d_call: TRBD1; cdr3_aa: CASSDQRSLSGQGTQNEQFF; cdr3_nt: TGTGCCAGCAGTGACCAACGAAGCCTTTCGGGACAGGGGACTCAAAATGAGCAGTTCTTC
clone_size: few; j_call: TRBJ1-1; v_call: TRBV24-1; d_call: .; cdr3_aa: CATRRGDEAFF; cdr3_nt: TGTGCCACCAGGCGGGGGGATGAAGCTTTCTTT
clone_size: .; j_call: TRBJ1-2; v_call: TRBV28; d_call: TRBD1; cdr3_aa: CASSLGGQGYYGYTF; cdr3_nt: TGTGCCAGCAGTTTAGGGGGACAGGGGTACTATGGCTACACCTTC
clone_size: .; j_call: TRBJ2-4; v_call: TRBV7-2; d_call: .; cdr3_aa: CASSLAKNIQYF; cdr3_nt: TGTGCCAGCAGCTTAGCCAAAAACATTCAGTACTTC
clone_size: .; j_call: TRBJ2-7; v_call: TRBV21-1; d_call: .; cdr3_aa: CASSPSSRGPLGSYEQYF; cdr3_nt: TGTGCCAGCAGCCCCAGCAGCAGGGGGCCGCTCGGATCGTACGAGCAGTACTTC
clone_size: .; j_call: TRBJ2-1; v_call: TRBV29-1; d_call: .; cdr3_aa: CSAEGGNEQFF; cdr3_nt: TGCAGCGCCGAAGGGGGCAATGAGCAGTTCTTC
clone_size: .; j_call: TRBJ1-4; v_call: TRBV28; d_call: .; cdr3_aa: CASSLQGPNEKLFF; cdr3_nt: TGTGCCAGCAGTCTGCAAGGGCCGAATGAAAAACTGTTTTTT
clone_size: .; j_call: TRBJ2-3; v_call: TRBV6-2/TRBV6-3; d_call: TRBD1; cdr3_aa: CASSKGGSADTQYF; cdr3_nt: TGTGCCAGCAGTAAAGGGGGCAGTGCAGATACGCAGTATTTT
clone_size: .; j_call: TRBJ2-3; v_call: TRBV7-3; d_call: .; cdr3_aa: CASSPGWGLSQYF; cdr3_nt: TGTGCCAGCAGCCCGGGATGGGGCCTATCGCAGTATTTT
clone_size: few; j_call: TRBJ1-6; v_call: TRBV7-8; d_call: .; cdr3_aa: CASSTASFTSVSGNSPLHF; cdr3_nt: TGTGCCAGCAGCACCGCGAGTTTCACATCCGTATCGGGGAATTCACCCCTCCACTTT
clone_size: .; j_call: TRBJ2-7; v_call: TRBV7-2; d_call: .; cdr3_aa: CASSLTVVSYEQYF; cdr3_nt: TGTGCCAGCAGCCTAACGGTTGTATCCTACGAGCAGTACTTC
clone_size: .; j_call: TRBJ1-5; v_call: TRBV29-1; d_call: .; cdr3_aa: CSVASGTSLNQPQHF; cdr3_nt: TGCAGCGTTGCCTCCGGGACATCCTTAAATCAGCCCCAGCATTTT
clone_size: .; j_call: TRBJ1-2; v_call: TRBV11-3; d_call: TRBD1; cdr3_aa: CASSLRTGTGDYGYTF; cdr3_nt: TGTGCCAGCAGCTTAAGAACCGGGACAGGGGATTATGGCTACACCTTC
clone_size: .; j_call: TRBJ1-1; v_call: TRBV5-1; d_call: .; cdr3_aa: CASSLEAGVTEAFF; cdr3_nt: TGCGCCAGCAGCTTGGAGGCAGGGGTCACTGAAGCTTTCTTT
clone_size: .; j_call: TRBJ2-3; v_call: TRBV21-1; d_call: .; cdr3_aa: CASRKGPGRGGTDTQYF; cdr3_nt: TGTGCCAGCAGGAAAGGACCCGGTAGGGGAGGTACAGATACGCAGTATTTT
clone_size: .; j_call: TRBJ2-2; v_call: TRBV7-9; d_call: TRBD2; cdr3_aa: CASSFLRGGPGELFF; cdr3_nt: TGTGCCAGCAGCTTTTTGCGGGGGGGCCCCGGGGAGCTGTTTTTT
clone_size: few; j_call: TRBJ1-2; v_call: TRBV20-1; d_call: .; cdr3_aa: CSARDRGSLYGYTF; cdr3_nt: TGCAGTGCTAGAGATAGGGGGAGCCTCTATGGCTACACCTTC
clone_size: few; j_call: TRBJ2-7; v_call: TRBV20-1; d_call: .; cdr3_aa: CSGVRRENEQYF; cdr3_nt: TGCAGTGGGGTGAGGAGGGAAAACGAGCAGTACTTC
clone_size: .; j_call: TRBJ1-1; v_call: TRBV6-1; d_call: TRBD1; cdr3_aa: CASSRTGAEAFF; cdr3_nt: TGTGCCAGCAGTCGAACAGGGGCTGAAGCTTTCTTT
clone_size: few; j_call: TRBJ1-2; v_call: TRBV21-1; d_call: .; cdr3_aa: CASSKALWSSYGYTF; cdr3_nt: TGTGCCAGCAGCAAAGCACTTTGGAGCTCCTATGGCTACACCTTC
clone_size: few; j_call: TRBJ1-5; v_call: TRBV27; d_call: .; cdr3_aa: CASSFQGYSNQPQHF; cdr3_nt: TGTGCCAGCAGTTTCCAGGGCTATAGCAATCAGCCCCAGCATTTT
clone_size: few; j_call: TRBJ2-3; v_call: TRBV20-1; d_call: TRBD2; cdr3_aa: CSARDPAGGANTQYF; cdr3_nt: TGCAGTGCTAGAGATCCAGCGGGGGGCGCGAATACGCAGTATTTT
clone_size: .; j_call: TRBJ1-1; v_call: TRBV20-1; d_call: .; cdr3_aa: CSAKPGATEAFF; cdr3_nt: TGCAGTGCTAAACCCGGGGCCACTGAAGCTTTCTTT
clone_size: .; j_call: TRBJ2-2; v_call: TRBV4-2; d_call: .; cdr3_aa: CASSLRSSGELFF; cdr3_nt: TGTGCCAGCAGCCTTAGGTCTTCCGGGGAGCTGTTTTTT
clone_size: few; j_call: TRBJ1-5; v_call: TRBV19; d_call: .; cdr3_aa: CAGGTNQPQHF; cdr3_nt: TGTGCCGGCGGGACTAATCAGCCCCAGCATTTT
clone_size: .; j_call: TRBJ2-5; v_call: TRBV7-7; d_call: .; cdr3_aa: CASSSSGTQETQYF; cdr3_nt: TGTGCTAGCAGCTCCTCCGGTACCCAAGAGACCCAGTACTTC
clone_size: few; j_call: TRBJ2-5; v_call: TRBV5-6; d_call: .; cdr3_aa: CASSLWGRGQETQYF; cdr3_nt: TGTGCCAGCAGCTTATGGGGAAGGGGCCAAGAGACCCAGTACTTC
clone_size: few; j_call: TRBJ1-1; v_call: TRBV19; d_call: .; cdr3_aa: CASARQASFEAFF; cdr3_nt: TGTGCCAGCGCCAGACAGGCCTCGTTTGAAGCTTTCTTT
clone_size: .; j_call: TRBJ1-2; v_call: TRBV28; d_call: .; cdr3_aa: CASSHQAQASNYGYTF; cdr3_nt: TGTGCCAGCAGTCACCAGGCCCAGGCATCTAACTATGGCTACACCTTC
clone_size: few; j_call: TRBJ2-6; v_call: TRBV25-1; d_call: TRBD1; cdr3_aa: CASSRDSHSGANVLTF; cdr3_nt: TGTGCCAGCAGCCGGGACAGCCACTCTGGGGCCAACGTCCTGACTTTC
clone_size: few; j_call: TRBJ2-2; v_call: TRBV7-9; d_call: TRBD1; cdr3_aa: CASSLGQGATGELFF; cdr3_nt: TGTGCCAGCAGCTTAGGGCAGGGGGCAACCGGGGAGCTGTTTTTT
clone_size: few; j_call: TRBJ2-2; v_call: TRBV6-2/TRBV6-3; d_call: .; cdr3_aa: CAGRGGTGAVNTGELFF; cdr3_nt: TGTGCCGGTAGAGGAGGGACGGGGGCCGTGAACACCGGGGAGCTGTTTTTT
clone_size: once; j_call: TRBJ1-2; v_call: TRBV6-1; d_call: TRBD1; cdr3_aa: CACNRQGGSSNGYTF; cdr3_nt: TGTGCCTGCAACAGACAGGGGGGGTCTTCCAATGGCTACACCTTC
clone_size: .; j_call: TRBJ2-7; v_call: TRBV5-1; d_call: .; cdr3_aa: CASSQGVDEQYF; cdr3_nt: TGCGCCAGCAGCCAAGGGGTCGACGAGCAGTACTTC
clone_size: once; j_call: TRBJ2-7; v_call: TRBV15; d_call: TRBD2; cdr3_aa: CATSRYKEAGASYEQYF; cdr3_nt: TGTGCCACCAGCAGGTACAAGGAAGCGGGGGCCTCCTACGAGCAGTACTTC